The TCR beta chain described here comes from a study of control samples from healthy donors and cancer patients. V lost 1 base and J 2 bases, leaving 21 bases between the germline ends. Germline lookup yields CDR1 MNHEY and CDR2 SMNVEV (reference sequence). The CDR3 length is 19 residues. Measured with immunoSEQ multiplex PCR; TCRdb has only the in-frame clones, and not every one. The sample lists 52,000 or so clones, 85% to 95% occurring once. The rearrangement links TRBV27 to TRBJ2-1, with D maybe TRBD2 (6 bases). The receptor was derived from a young man in good health. The sample was blood. Here the CDR3 DNA reads TGTGCCAGCAGTTTATTAGGGTGGGTAGCGGTTACTACCTACAATGAGCAGTTCTTC. This sequence encodes CASSLLGWVAVTTYNEQFF.